These 10 T cell receptor beta chains came from one sample sequenced in a study of blood T cell repertoires in COVID-19. The assay was immunoSEQ multiplex PCR, and TCRdb's table has in-frame clones only and misses some. The data show approximately 200,000 clones, approximately 87% seen once. Sample: peripheral blood. The receptors derive from a man aged 60 to 69 who had recovered from COVID-19.

This clone was detected a few times. The V and J genes are TRBV7-2 and TRBJ2-4; D might be TRBD2 (5 bases). CDR1 SGHTA and CDR2 FQGNSA come from the germline V gene. The CDR3 runs 17 residues. V dropped 1 base and J dropped 7 bases, with 20 bases sitting between them. The CDR3: CASSLVGYGERRNIQYF. The CDR3 DNA is TGTGCCAGCAGCTTAGTTGGCTACGGGGAACGCAGGAACATTCAGTACTTC.

This clone has only one observation. This specimen includes other DNA sequences encoding the same CDR3. The chain combines TRBV28 with TRBJ1-5; a weak D match, TRBD1 (6 bases). Per germline, CDR1 MDHEN and CDR2 SYDVKM. The CDR3 has 14 residues. Trimming took 1 base from V and 2 from J, leaving 6 bases between them. The CDR3 DNA reads TGTGCCAGCAGTTTATCAGGGGGCAATCAGCCCCAGCATTTT. Residues: CASSLSGGNQPQHF.

The chain carries TRBV9 and TRBJ1-3, with unresolved D. This CDR3 has 14 amino acids. Trimming cost V 0 bases and J 4 bases, with 8 bases left between them. CDR1 is SGDLS and CDR2 is YYNGEE in the germline V gene. The CDR3: CASSVATTGNTIYF. The CDR3 nucleotides read TGTGCCAGCAGCGTAGCGACTACCGGAAACACCATATATTTT. Variable domain in full (rest from reference TRBV9 and TRBJ1-3): DSGVTQTPKHLITATGQRVTLRCSPRSGDLSVYWYQQSLDQGLQFLIQYYNGEERAKGNILERFSAQQFPDLHSELNLSSLELGDSALYFCASSVATTGNTIYFGEGSWLTVV.

The CDR3 bases are TGCGCCAGCAGCTTGGGACAGGACGAAGCTTTCTTT. Its translation: CASSLGQDEAFF. This sequence joins TRBV5-1 and TRBJ1-1; perhaps TRBD1 as D (6 bases). CDR3 size: 12 residues. The V gene's germline CDR1 is SGHRS and CDR2 YFSETQ. With 0 bases removed from V and 8 bases from J, the gap between germline ends came to 8 bases.

The CDR3 DNA reads as TGTGCCAGCAGTGAACGTCGGGACAGCTATGGCTACACCTTC. This sequence encodes CASSERRDSYGYTF. The chain joins TRBV6-1 to TRBJ1-2, with TRBD1 matching over 7 bases. The CDR3 is 14 residues long. With V trimmed by 2 bases and J by 4 bases, 4 bases remained unmatched. Germline values: CDR1 MNHNS, CDR2 SASEGT.

This chain connects TRBV28 to TRBJ1-2, with a possible D match to TRBD1 (6 bases). The ends were cut back, 6 bases at V and 3 bases at J, with 17 bases in the middle. Germline assignment: CDR1 MDHEN and CDR2 SYDVKM. The CDR3 has 15 residues. The CDR3 nucleotides read TGTGCCAGCAGCCGGGGACACTCTTGGGACTATGGCTACACCTTC. Its translation: CASSRGHSWDYGYTF.

The chain employs TRBV20-1 and TRBJ1-2; D is possibly TRBD1 (5 bases). This CDR3 spans 11 amino acids. The V gene lost 5 bases and the J gene lost 8 bases, with 12 bases spanning the gap. From germline, CDR1 is DFQATT and CDR2 SNEGSKA (reference sequence). Here the CDR3 DNA reads TGCAGTGCTGGTCTGCCAGGGGGCTACACCTTC. It yields the protein CSAGLPGGYTF.

The chain joins TRBV7-9 to TRBJ1-2; tentatively, D is TRBD1 (6 bases). The CDR3 runs 15 residues. Germline V gene lookup returns CDR1 SEHNR and CDR2 FQNEAQ (reference sequence). V dropped 5 bases and J dropped 5 bases, with 18 bases sitting between them. The CDR3 here is CASSTLAGARYGYTF. CDR3 nucleotide sequence: TGTGCCAGCAGCACCCTCGCAGGGGCGCGATATGGCTACACCTTC.

The chain is built from TRBV18 and TRBJ2-7, with 8 bases fitting TRBD1. J was trimmed by 4 bases and V by 3 bases; bases with no gene match: 5. CDR1 KGHSH and CDR2 LQKENI come from the germline V gene. This CDR3 is built from 14 residues. The CDR3 spells CASSPRGQGYEQYF. The CDR3, as DNA: TGTGCCAGCTCACCGAGAGGACAGGGATACGAGCAGTACTTC.

This clone was observed a single time. The chain is built from TRBV5-4 and TRBJ1-4; possibly TRBD1 for D (6 bases). The ends were cut back, 4 bases at V and 6 bases at J, with 10 bases in the middle. The CDR3 consists of 13 residues. The germline V gene encodes CDR1 SGHNT and CDR2 YYREEE (reference sequence). The CDR3 DNA follows: TGTGCCAGCAGCCGCAACAGGGATGAAAAACTGTTTTTT. Translated: CASSRNRDEKLFF.